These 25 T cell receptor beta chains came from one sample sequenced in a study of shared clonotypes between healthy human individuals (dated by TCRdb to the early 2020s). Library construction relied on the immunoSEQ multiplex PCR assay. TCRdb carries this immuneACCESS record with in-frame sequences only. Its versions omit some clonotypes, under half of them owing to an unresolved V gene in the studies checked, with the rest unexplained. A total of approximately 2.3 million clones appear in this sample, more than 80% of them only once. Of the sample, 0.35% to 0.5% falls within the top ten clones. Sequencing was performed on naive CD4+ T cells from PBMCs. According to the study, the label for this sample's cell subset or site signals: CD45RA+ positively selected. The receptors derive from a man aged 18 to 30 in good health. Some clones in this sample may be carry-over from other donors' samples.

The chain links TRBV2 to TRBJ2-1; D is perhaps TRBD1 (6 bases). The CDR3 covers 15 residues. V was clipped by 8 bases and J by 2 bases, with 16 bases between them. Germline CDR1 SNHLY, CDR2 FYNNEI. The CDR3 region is CASGPTQGTYNEQFF. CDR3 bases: TGTGCCAGCGGCCCGACCCAGGGGACCTACAATGAGCAGTTCTTC.

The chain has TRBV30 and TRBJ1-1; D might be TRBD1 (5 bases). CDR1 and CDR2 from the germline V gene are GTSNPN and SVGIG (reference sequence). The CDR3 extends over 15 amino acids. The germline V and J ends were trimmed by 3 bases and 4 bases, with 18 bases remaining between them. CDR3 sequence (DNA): TGTGCCTGGAGGTCGGGTGGGGCGGAGCTCACTGAAGCTTTCTTT. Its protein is CAWRSGGAELTEAFF.

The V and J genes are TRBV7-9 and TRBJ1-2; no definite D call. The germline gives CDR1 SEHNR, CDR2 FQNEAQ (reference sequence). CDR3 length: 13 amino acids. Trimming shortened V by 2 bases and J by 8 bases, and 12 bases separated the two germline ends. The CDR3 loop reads CASSLRGRWGYTF. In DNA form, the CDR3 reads TGTGCCAGCAGCTTACGTGGACGTTGGGGCTACACCTTC.

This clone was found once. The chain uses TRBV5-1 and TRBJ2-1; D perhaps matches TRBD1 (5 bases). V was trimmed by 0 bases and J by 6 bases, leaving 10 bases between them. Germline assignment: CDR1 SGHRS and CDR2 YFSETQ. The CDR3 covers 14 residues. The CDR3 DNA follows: TGCGCCAGCAGCTTGGGACAGTCAGTCAATGAGCAGTTCTTC. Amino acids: CASSLGQSVNEQFF.

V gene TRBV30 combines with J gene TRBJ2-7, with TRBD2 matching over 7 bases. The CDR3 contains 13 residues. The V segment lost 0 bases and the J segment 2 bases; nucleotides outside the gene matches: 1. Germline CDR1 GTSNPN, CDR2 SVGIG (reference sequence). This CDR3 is CAWSVGGAYEQYF. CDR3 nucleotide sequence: TGTGCCTGGAGTGTGGGAGGGGCCTACGAGCAGTACTTC.

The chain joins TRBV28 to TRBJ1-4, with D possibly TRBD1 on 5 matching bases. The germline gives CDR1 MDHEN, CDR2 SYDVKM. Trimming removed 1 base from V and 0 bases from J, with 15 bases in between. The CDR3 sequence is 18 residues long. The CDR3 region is CASSLSQGAPPTNEKLFF. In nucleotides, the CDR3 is TGTGCCAGCAGTTTATCGCAAGGGGCCCCGCCAACTAATGAAAAACTGTTTTTT.

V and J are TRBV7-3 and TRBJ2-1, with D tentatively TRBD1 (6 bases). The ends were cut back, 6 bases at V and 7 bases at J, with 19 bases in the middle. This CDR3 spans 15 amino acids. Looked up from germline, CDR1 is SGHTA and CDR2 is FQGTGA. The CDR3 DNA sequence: TGTGCCAGCAGTCCTGGGGGCACAACGGGGAATGAGCAGTTCTTC. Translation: CASSPGGTTGNEQFF.

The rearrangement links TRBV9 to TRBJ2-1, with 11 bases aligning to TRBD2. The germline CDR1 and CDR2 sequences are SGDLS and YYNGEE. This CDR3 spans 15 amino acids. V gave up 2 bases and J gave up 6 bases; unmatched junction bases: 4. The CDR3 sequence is CASSVPGLAGNEQFF. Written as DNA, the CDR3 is TGTGCCAGCAGCGTCCCTGGACTAGCGGGCAATGAGCAGTTCTTC.

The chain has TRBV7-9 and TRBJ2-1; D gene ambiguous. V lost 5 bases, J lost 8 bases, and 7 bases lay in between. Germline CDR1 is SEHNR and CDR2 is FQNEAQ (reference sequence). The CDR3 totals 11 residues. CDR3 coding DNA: TGTGCCAGCAGCAAGGTGGATGAGCAGTTCTTC. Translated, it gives CASSKVDEQFF. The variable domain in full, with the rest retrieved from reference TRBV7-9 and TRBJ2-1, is DTGVSQNPRHKITKRGQNVTFRCDPISEHNRLYWYRQTLGQGPEFLTYFQNEAQLEKSRLLSDRFSAERPKGSFSTLEIQRTEQGDSAMYLCASSKVDEQFFGPGTRLTVL.

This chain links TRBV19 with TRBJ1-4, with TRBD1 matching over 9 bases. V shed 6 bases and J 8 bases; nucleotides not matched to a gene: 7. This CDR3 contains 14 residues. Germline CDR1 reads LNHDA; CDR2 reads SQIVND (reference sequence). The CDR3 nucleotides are TGTGCCAGTAGACCGGGACAGGGACGCGAAAAACTGTTTTTT. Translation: CASRPGQGREKLFF.

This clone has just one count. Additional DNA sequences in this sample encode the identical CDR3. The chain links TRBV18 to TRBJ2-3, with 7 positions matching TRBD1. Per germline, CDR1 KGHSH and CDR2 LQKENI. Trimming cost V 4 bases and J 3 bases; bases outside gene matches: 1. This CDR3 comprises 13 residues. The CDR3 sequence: CASSRDRTDTQYF. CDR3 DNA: TGTGCCAGCTCACGGGACAGAACAGATACGCAGTATTTT. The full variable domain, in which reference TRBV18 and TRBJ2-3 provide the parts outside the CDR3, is NAGVMQNPRHLVRRRGQEARLRCSPMKGHSHVYWYRQLPEEGLKFMVYLQKENIIDESGMPKERFSAEFPKEGPSILRIQQVVRGDSAAYFCASSRDRTDTQYFGPGTRLTVL.

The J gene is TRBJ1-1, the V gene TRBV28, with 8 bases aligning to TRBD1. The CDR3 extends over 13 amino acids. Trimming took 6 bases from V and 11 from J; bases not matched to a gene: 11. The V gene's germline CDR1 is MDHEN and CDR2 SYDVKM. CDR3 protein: CASRRQDRASAFF. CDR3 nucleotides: TGTGCCAGCAGACGCCAGGACAGGGCCTCGGCTTTCTTT. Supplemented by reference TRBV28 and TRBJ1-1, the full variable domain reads DVKVTQSSRYLVKRTGEKVFLECVQDMDHENMFWYRQDPGLGLRLIYFSYDVKMKEKGDIPEGYSVSREKKERFSLILESASTNQTSMYLCASRRQDRASAFFGQGTRLTVV.

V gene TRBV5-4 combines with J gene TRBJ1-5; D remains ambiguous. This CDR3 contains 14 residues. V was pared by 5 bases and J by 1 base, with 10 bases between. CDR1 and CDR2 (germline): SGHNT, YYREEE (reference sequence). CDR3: CASSLEWSNQPQHF. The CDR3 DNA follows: TGTGCCAGCAGTCTTGAATGGAGCAATCAGCCCCAGCATTTT.

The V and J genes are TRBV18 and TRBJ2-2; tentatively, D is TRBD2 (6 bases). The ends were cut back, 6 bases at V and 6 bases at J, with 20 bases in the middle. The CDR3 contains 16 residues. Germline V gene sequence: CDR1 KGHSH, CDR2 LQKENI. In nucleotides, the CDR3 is TGTGCCAGCTCCCCGGCGTTCCGGGAGTATTCCGGGGAGCTGTTTTTT. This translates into CASSPAFREYSGELFF.

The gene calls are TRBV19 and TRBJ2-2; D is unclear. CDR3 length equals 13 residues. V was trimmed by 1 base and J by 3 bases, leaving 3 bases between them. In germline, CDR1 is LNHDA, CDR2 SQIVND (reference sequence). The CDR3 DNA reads TGTGCCAGTAGTATAGCCCACACCGGGGAGCTGTTTTTT. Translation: CASSIAHTGELFF.

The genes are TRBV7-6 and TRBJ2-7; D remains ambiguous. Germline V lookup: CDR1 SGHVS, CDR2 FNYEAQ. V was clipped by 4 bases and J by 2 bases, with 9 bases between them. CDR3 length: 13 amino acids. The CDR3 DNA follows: TGTGCCAGCAGCTCGATTGGCGCCTACGAGCAGTACTTC. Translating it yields CASSSIGAYEQYF.

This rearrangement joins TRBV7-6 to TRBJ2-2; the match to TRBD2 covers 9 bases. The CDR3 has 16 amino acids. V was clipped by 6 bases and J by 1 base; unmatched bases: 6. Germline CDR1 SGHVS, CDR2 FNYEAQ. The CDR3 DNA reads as TGTGCCAGCAGTTACCTTAGCGGGAGGAACACCGGGGAGCTGTTTTTT. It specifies CASSYLSGRNTGELFF.

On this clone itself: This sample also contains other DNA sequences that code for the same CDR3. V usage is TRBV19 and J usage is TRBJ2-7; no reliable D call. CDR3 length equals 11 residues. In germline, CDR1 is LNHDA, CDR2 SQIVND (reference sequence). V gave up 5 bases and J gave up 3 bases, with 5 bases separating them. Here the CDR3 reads CASSSDYEQYF. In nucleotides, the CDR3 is TGTGCCAGTAGTTCAGACTACGAGCAGTACTTC.

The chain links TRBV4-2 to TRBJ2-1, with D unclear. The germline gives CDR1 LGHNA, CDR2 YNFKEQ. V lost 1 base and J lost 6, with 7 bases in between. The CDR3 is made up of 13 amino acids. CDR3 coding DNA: TGTGCCAGCAGCCAAGTTCCCCGCAATGAGCAGTTCTTC. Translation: CASSQVPRNEQFF.

The CDR3 spells CASSLVGLNGGNEQFF. The CDR3 nucleotides read TGCGCCAGCAGCCTCGTCGGCCTAAATGGGGGCAATGAGCAGTTCTTC. The rearrangement links TRBV5-1 to TRBJ2-1, with D perhaps given as TRBD1 or TRBD2 (5 bases each). Germline V lookup: CDR1 SGHRS, CDR2 YFSETQ. Deletions cut 4 bases from V and 6 bases from J, with 20 bases between. CDR3 length equals 16 residues.

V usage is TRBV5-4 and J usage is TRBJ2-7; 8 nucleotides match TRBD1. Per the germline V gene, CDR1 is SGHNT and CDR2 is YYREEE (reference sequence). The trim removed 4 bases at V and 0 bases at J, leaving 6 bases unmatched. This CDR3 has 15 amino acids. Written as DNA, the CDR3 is TGTGCCAGCAGCCGACAGGGGCCGAGCTCCTACGAGCAGTACTTC. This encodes CASSRQGPSSYEQYF.

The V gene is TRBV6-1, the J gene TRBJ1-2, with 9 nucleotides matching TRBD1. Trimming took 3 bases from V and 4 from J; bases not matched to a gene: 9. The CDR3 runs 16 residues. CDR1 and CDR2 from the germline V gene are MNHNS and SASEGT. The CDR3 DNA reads TGTGCCAGCAGTGACATATACAGGGGGCATGGCTATGGCTACACCTTC. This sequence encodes CASSDIYRGHGYGYTF.

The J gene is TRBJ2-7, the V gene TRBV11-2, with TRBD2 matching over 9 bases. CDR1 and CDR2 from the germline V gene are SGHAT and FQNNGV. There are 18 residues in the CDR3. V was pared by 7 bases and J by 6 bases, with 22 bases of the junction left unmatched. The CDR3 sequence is CASTPGASAGGRGFEQYF. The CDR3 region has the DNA TGTGCCAGCACCCCAGGGGCATCAGCGGGAGGACGCGGGTTCGAGCAGTACTTC.

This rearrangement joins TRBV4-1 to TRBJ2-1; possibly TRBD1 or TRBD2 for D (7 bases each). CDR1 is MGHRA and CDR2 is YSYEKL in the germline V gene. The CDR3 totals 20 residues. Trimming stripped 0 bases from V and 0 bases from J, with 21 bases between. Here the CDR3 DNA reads TGCGCCAGCAGCCAAGATGTTAGAAGGGGGCTAGCGGACTCCTACAATGAGCAGTTCTTC. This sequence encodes CASSQDVRRGLADSYNEQFF.

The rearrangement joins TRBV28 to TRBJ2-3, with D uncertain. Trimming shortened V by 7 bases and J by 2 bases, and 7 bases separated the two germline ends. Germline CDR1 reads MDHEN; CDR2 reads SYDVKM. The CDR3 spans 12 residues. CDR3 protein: CASNTLTDTQYF. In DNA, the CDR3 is TGTGCCAGCAACACCCTCACAGATACGCAGTATTTT.